The 9 T cell receptor beta chains below come from one sample, sequenced in a study of blood T cells in healthy people across ages. Primers used in a second PCR of about 6 to 11 cycles were a sample-barcoded 5' primer and a J-beta primer mix. From the 5' RACE reads, TCRdb called clonotypes with MiXCR, one entry per CDR3 protein. The top ten clones hold more than 3% of a sample with 550,000 to 750,000 distinct CDR3 sequences, around 21% of them seen once. Sequencing was done on a sample of blood. The receptors shown here come from a man in his 70s in good health.

This clonotype was seen only a few times. V gene TRBV29-1 combines with J gene TRBJ1-1; tentative D call: TRBD1 (5 bases). The CDR3 totals 14 residues. The V end was cut by 0 bases, the J end by 2 bases, with 10 bases between. Looked up from germline, CDR1 is SQVTM and CDR2 is ANQGSEA. CDR3 in amino acids: CSVEDPGVNTEAFF. The DNA for the CDR3 is TGCAGCGTTGAAGATCCGGGGGTCAACACTGAAGCTTTCTTT.

Only a few counts were recorded for this clonotype. The CDR3 spells CASILAGGDYNEQFF. DNA for the CDR3: TGTGCCAGCATCCTAGCGGGAGGGGACTACAATGAGCAGTTCTTC. This chain uses TRBV12-3 or TRBV12-4 with TRBJ2-1, with TRBD2 identical over 12 bases. The CDR3 runs to 15 residues. The J segment lost 3 bases and the V segment lost 7 bases, leaving 4 bases of the junction unmatched.

The sample holds a few counts of this clonotype. The chain has TRBV27 and TRBJ2-1; D assignment may be TRBD1 or TRBD2 (5 bases each). Germline V gene sequence: CDR1 MNHEY, CDR2 SMNVEV (reference sequence). There are 16 residues in the CDR3. Trimming left V 2 bases short and J 3 bases short, with 14 bases between. CDR3 amino acids: CASSLNTGQLYNEQFF. The CDR3 DNA sequence: TGTGCCAGCAGTTTAAATACGGGGCAGCTCTACAATGAGCAGTTCTTC.

Only a few counts were recorded for this clonotype. This may arise from a read error, as a much more abundant clone is one base away. This chain joins TRBV15 and TRBJ2-5; D is uncertain. The J call may not be correct, given that the DNA end is closer to TRBJ2-1. This CDR3 comprises 16 residues. Germline loops: CDR1 LNHNV, CDR2 YYDKDF (reference sequence). The CDR3 DNA is TGTGCCACCAGCAGAGATAAGTATAATTCCTACAATGGGCAGTTCTTC. Its protein product is CATSRDKYNSYNGQFF.

This clonotype was found a few times. The rearrangement links TRBV7-2 to TRBJ1-1, with 7 nucleotides matching TRBD1. The CDR3 is 15 residues long. Germline loops: CDR1 SGHTA, CDR2 FQGNSA. With V trimmed by 5 bases and J by 3 bases, 9 bases remained unmatched. CDR3 sequence (DNA): TGTGCCAGCAGCCCGGAACAGGGGATTTACACTGAAGCTTTCTTT. It specifies CASSPEQGIYTEAFF.

This chain connects TRBV11-2 to TRBJ2-1; TRBD2 agrees at 13 bases. From germline, CDR1 is SGHAT and CDR2 FQNNGV. Unmatched junction bases numbered 7, after V lost 5 bases and J lost 9 bases. The CDR3 spans 15 residues. The CDR3 loop reads CASSPGLAGASEQFF. The CDR3 DNA sequence: TGTGCCAGCAGCCCCGGACTAGCGGGAGCAAGTGAGCAGTTCTTC.

This clonotype has a count of ten or more. The chain is built from TRBV12-3 or TRBV12-4 and TRBJ2-1, with 7 bases aligning to TRBD2. This CDR3 spans 15 amino acids. The J segment lost 2 bases and the V segment lost 1 base, leaving 2 bases of the junction unmatched. The CDR3 spells CASSLEGGAYNEQFF. CDR3 in DNA: TGTGCCAGCAGTTTAGAGGGAGGGGCCTACAATGAGCAGTTCTTC.

The table lists this clonotype with a few counts. The chain recombines TRBV6-2 or TRBV6-3 with TRBJ1-2; D uncertain. The CDR3 contains 16 residues. From germline, CDR1 is MNHEY and CDR2 SVGEGT. V lost 6 bases and J lost 1, with 18 bases in between. The CDR3 bases are TGTGCCAGCAGGTCAGACATTCAGGCGGATAACTATGGCTACACCTTC. It is translated as CASRSDIQADNYGYTF.

The rearrangement links TRBV2 to TRBJ2-1, with D unresolved. Germline V gene sequence: CDR1 SNHLY, CDR2 FYNNEI. V lost 2 bases and J 6 bases, leaving 8 bases between the germline ends. CDR3 length: 13 residues. CDR3 amino acids: CASSEQGFNEQFF. CDR3 coding DNA: TGTGCCAGCAGTGAACAAGGGTTCAATGAGCAGTTCTTC.